Shown below are 17 T cell receptor beta chains from a single sample sequenced in a study of T cell responses to AZD1222 COVID-19 vaccine. Sequencing used immunoSEQ multiplex PCR; TCRdb keeps in-frame clones, though not all of them. The sample has just under 35,000 clones; about nine tenths are singletons. Sequences were derived from peripheral blood, sampled 28 days after the second AZD1222 dose. The receptors were gathered from an adult who received the AZD1222 COVID-19 vaccine.

The CDR3 region has the DNA TGTGCCAGCAGTGACCCCCCAGGGAAGTACGAGCAGTACTTC. This encodes CASSDPPGKYEQYF. V and J are TRBV6-4 and TRBJ2-7; D might be TRBD1 (5 bases). Germline V gene data show CDR1 as MRHNA and CDR2 as SNTAGT. The CDR3 is made up of 14 amino acids. V gave up 2 bases and J gave up 4 bases, with 12 bases separating them.

V usage is TRBV6-5 and J usage is TRBJ2-5, with D possibly being TRBD1 (7 bases). This CDR3 comprises 15 residues. Trimming stripped 0 bases from V and 5 bases from J, with 13 bases between. Germline V lookup: CDR1 MNHEY, CDR2 SVGAGI. CDR3 protein: CASSYSQGGGETQYF. The CDR3 nucleotides read TGTGCCAGCAGTTACTCCCAGGGGGGCGGTGAGACCCAGTACTTC.

J is TRBJ2-1 and V is TRBV9, with TRBD2 matching 13 bases. The length of the CDR3 is 16 residues. V was clipped by 5 bases and J by 2 bases; unmatched bases: 4. Per germline, CDR1 SGDLS and CDR2 YYNGEE. The DNA for the CDR3 is TGTGCCAGCAGTCGGACTAGCGGGAGTACCTACAATGAGCAGTTCTTC. Its translation is CASSRTSGSTYNEQFF.

The chain recombines TRBV7-2 with TRBJ1-2, with 8 bases identical to TRBD1. Trimming at V came to 6 bases and at J to 2 bases, leaving 5 bases not matched to a gene. CDR3 length: 14 amino acids. Germline-derived CDR1 and CDR2 are SGHTA and FQGNSA. In nucleotides, the CDR3 is TGTGCCAGCAGTGGACAGGGTGCGAACTATGGCTACACCTTC. Translation gives CASSGQGANYGYTF.

The chain links TRBV27 to TRBJ1-2; 7 bases map to TRBD1. In germline, CDR1 is MNHEY, CDR2 SMNVEV (reference sequence). V trimming: 5 bases; J trimming: 6 bases; junction bases outside the gene matches: 9. This CDR3 spans 14 amino acids. The CDR3 loop reads CASSLTGVLDGYTF. The CDR3 DNA follows: TGTGCCAGCAGTCTAACAGGGGTTTTGGATGGCTACACCTTC.

The table lists this clone with a count of one. This chain joins TRBV2 and TRBJ2-1; no clear D gene. CDR1 and CDR2 (germline): SNHLY, FYNNEI. The CDR3 runs 14 residues. V was shortened by 4 bases and J by 0 bases, with 7 bases between the two germline ends. In nucleotides, the CDR3 is TGTGCCAGCAGTGTGCAGAGCTCCTACAATGAGCAGTTCTTC. Its protein is CASSVQSSYNEQFF.

The V gene is TRBV28, the J gene TRBJ1-5; D call uncertain. This CDR3 contains 14 residues. Trimming took off 2 bases at V and 7 bases at J, with 12 bases between the two ends. Germline V gene data show CDR1 as MDHEN and CDR2 as SYDVKM. CDR3 DNA: TGTGCCAGCAGTTTAGGCGGGGAAAACCAGCCCCAGCATTTT. Residues: CASSLGGENQPQHF.

V and J are TRBV13 and TRBJ2-1; TRBD2 aligns across 15 bases. After removal of 5 bases from V and 7 bases from J, the junction contained 12 bases not matched to a gene. Germline values: CDR1 PRHDT, CDR2 FYEKMQ (reference sequence). CDR3 length: 18 amino acids. This CDR3 reads CASSPSVGTSGGRNEQFF. Written as DNA, the CDR3 is TGTGCCAGCAGCCCCTCGGTGGGGACTAGCGGGGGGAGGAATGAGCAGTTCTTC.

The chain links TRBV5-1 to TRBJ1-3; D is perhaps TRBD1 (6 bases). The CDR3 spans 15 residues. Trimming took 6 bases from V and 0 from J, leaving 13 bases between them. CDR1 is SGHRS and CDR2 is YFSETQ in the germline V gene. CDR3: CASTPTGISGNTIYF. The DNA for the CDR3 is TGCGCCAGCACCCCGACAGGCATCTCTGGAAACACCATATATTTT.

J is TRBJ1-1 and V is TRBV25-1; D possibly corresponds to TRBD1 (6 bases). The V and J ends lost 7 bases and 4 bases respectively, with 10 bases between them. CDR1 is MGHDK, CDR2 SYGVNS, per germline. The CDR3 runs to 12 residues. In DNA form, the CDR3 reads TGTGCCAGCAAGGGGGAAGGCACTGAAGCTTTCTTT. Protein sequence: CASKGEGTEAFF.

This clone appeared a single time. This sequence joins TRBV10-1 and TRBJ1-1, with no clear D. With 2 bases removed from V and 9 bases from J, the gap between germline ends came to 13 bases. CDR3 length equals 13 residues. Germline CDR1 and CDR2: WNHNN and SYGVQD (reference sequence). Here the CDR3 reads CASSEGGNRKAFF. The CDR3 bases are TGCGCCAGCAGTGAGGGAGGGAATCGGAAAGCTTTCTTT.

The V gene is TRBV6-5, the J gene TRBJ1-1, with D hard to call. The CDR3 length is 14 residues. The germline gives CDR1 MNHEY, CDR2 SVGAGI. V lost 8 bases and J 5 bases, leaving 18 bases between the germline ends. CDR3 sequence reads: CASSQREGRTEAFF. The CDR3 DNA reads TGTGCCAGCTCCCAAAGGGAGGGAAGGACTGAAGCTTTCTTT.

CDR3 nucleotides: TGTGCCACCCAGTTGAGGGGGGGCCCCTACGAGCAGTACTTC. Protein sequence: CATQLRGGPYEQYF. The chain combines TRBV2 with TRBJ2-7; TRBD2 might be the D (7 bases). Per the germline V gene, CDR1 is SNHLY and CDR2 is FYNNEI. The CDR3 has 14 amino acids. V dropped 10 bases and J dropped 2 bases, with 18 bases sitting between them.

This sequence joins TRBV7-9 and TRBJ2-5; 9 bases are a match to TRBD1. The CDR3 is 15 residues long. The trim removed 1 base at V and 4 bases at J, leaving 4 bases unmatched. The V gene's germline CDR1 is SEHNR and CDR2 FQNEAQ (reference sequence). The DNA of the CDR3 is TGTGCCAGCAGCTTAGGGACAGGGGTCGGAGAGACCCAGTACTTC. Translation gives CASSLGTGVGETQYF.

The chain carries TRBV5-1 and TRBJ1-1, with D possibly being TRBD1 (5 bases). Germline V gene lookup returns CDR1 SGHRS and CDR2 YFSETQ. V was cut by 4 bases and J by 2 bases, with 12 bases left in between. The CDR3 loop spans 14 amino acids. The chain's CDR3 is CASSLQTANTEAFF. For the CDR3, the DNA is TGCGCCAGCAGCCTCCAGACAGCAAACACTGAAGCTTTCTTT.

The chain couples TRBV4-1 to TRBJ1-1; 9 bases match TRBD1. The germline V gene has CDR1 MGHRA and CDR2 YSYEKL. The J segment lost 7 bases and the V segment lost 4 bases, leaving 10 bases of the junction unmatched. This CDR3 contains 15 residues. The CDR3 region is CASSPFRDREYEAFF. CDR3 DNA: TGCGCCAGCAGCCCCTTCAGGGACAGGGAGTATGAAGCTTTCTTT.

J is TRBJ1-5 and V is TRBV6-5, with unresolved D. V shed 7 bases and J shed 5 bases, with 12 bases lying between them. Germline V gene sequence: CDR1 MNHEY, CDR2 SVGAGI. CDR3 length: 13 amino acids. As DNA, the CDR3 is TGTGCCAGCAAAAAAGAGGTGGATCAGCCCCAGCATTTT. Protein product: CASKKEVDQPQHF.